Detailed here is one T cell receptor (beta chain). This sample is drawn from a study of CD4 and CD8 cells across lung adenocarcinoma regions. This CDR3 has 16 amino acids. Germline CDR1 reads MNHEY; CDR2 reads SVGAGI. Trimming removed 1 base at V and 0 bases at J, with 10 bases between. TCRdb independently ran MiXCR on the PCR reads; one entry per CDR3 protein. The sample lists 9,500 to 15,000 distinct CDR3 sequences; about half were seen once. Donors had localized lung adenocarcinoma, a non-small cell lung cancer. The TCR sequence derives from a male donor with lung adenocarcinoma. The CD4 and CD8 labels of this study may be unreliable. Sequenced material: CD8+ T cells from the margin of a lung tumor. The V and J genes are TRBV6-5 and TRBJ2-1; the D gene could be TRBD1 or TRBD2 (6 bases each). The CDR3 DNA follows: TGTGCCAGCAGTTACTTGGGGGGCAGCTCCTACAATGAGCAGTTCTTC. As protein: CASSYLGGSSYNEQFF.